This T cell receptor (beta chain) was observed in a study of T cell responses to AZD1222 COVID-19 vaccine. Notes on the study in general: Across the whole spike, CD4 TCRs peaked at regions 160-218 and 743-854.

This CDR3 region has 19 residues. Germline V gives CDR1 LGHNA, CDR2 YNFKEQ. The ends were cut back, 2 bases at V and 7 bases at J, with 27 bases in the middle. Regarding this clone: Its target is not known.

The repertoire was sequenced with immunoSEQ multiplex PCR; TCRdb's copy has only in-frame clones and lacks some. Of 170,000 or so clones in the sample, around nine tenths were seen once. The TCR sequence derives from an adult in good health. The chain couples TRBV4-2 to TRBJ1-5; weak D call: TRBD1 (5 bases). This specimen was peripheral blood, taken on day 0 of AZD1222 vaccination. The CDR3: CASSQHQASTELGGQPQHF. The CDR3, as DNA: TGTGCCAGCAGCCAACATCAGGCCAGTACAGAGCTGGGGGGGCAGCCCCAGCATTTT.